These 22 T cell receptor beta chains were sequenced from one sample in a study of T cell responses to AZD1222 COVID-19 vaccine. Profiled with immunoSEQ multiplex PCR; TCRdb holds only in-frame clones, not every one. The sample shows roughly 140,000 clones, roughly 90% of them seen only once. The sample here was peripheral blood, taken 28 days after the second AZD1222 dose. These receptors came from an adult who received the AZD1222 COVID-19 vaccine.

In this sample, this clone turned up once. The V call is TRBV7-2, the J call TRBJ2-7; TRBD2 matches 8 bases. The V segment lost 4 bases and the J segment 5 bases; nucleotides outside the gene matches: 4. Looked up from germline, CDR1 is SGHTA and CDR2 is FQGNSA. The CDR3 covers 13 residues. CDR3 coding DNA: TGTGCCAGCAGCTACGGGACTAGGAACGAGCAGTACTTC. The encoded protein is CASSYGTRNEQYF. Looking up the rest from reference TRBV7-2 and TRBJ2-7 gives the full variable domain: GAGVSQSPSNKVTEKGKDVELRCDPISGHTALYWYRQSLGQGLEFLIYFQGNSAPDKSGLPSDRFSAERTGGSVSTLTIQRTQQEDSAVYLCASSYGTRNEQYFGPGTRLTVT.

This chain joins TRBV5-5 and TRBJ1-5; D is undetermined. The CDR3 totals 14 residues. Per the germline V gene, CDR1 is SGHKS and CDR2 is YYEKEE (reference sequence). V shed 2 bases and J shed 6 bases, with 12 bases lying between them. This chain's CDR3 is CASSFWGIGQPQHF. The CDR3 nucleotides are TGTGCCAGCAGCTTTTGGGGTATTGGTCAGCCCCAGCATTTT.

The V and J genes are TRBV6-5 and TRBJ2-7; the D gene is possibly TRBD2 (6 bases). CDR1 is MNHEY and CDR2 is SVGAGI in the germline V gene. V was shortened by 0 bases and J by 3 bases, with 12 bases between the two germline ends. The CDR3 covers 15 residues. The CDR3 reads CASSYSISGYYEQYF. CDR3 coding DNA: TGTGCCAGCAGTTACTCGATTAGCGGATACTACGAGCAGTACTTC.

V gene TRBV9 combines with J gene TRBJ1-1, with D perhaps matching TRBD1 (6 bases). The germline gives CDR1 SGDLS, CDR2 YYNGEE. The CDR3 length is 14 residues. The V and J ends lost 2 bases and 4 bases respectively, with 12 bases between them. The CDR3 DNA follows: TGTGCCAGCAGCGTTAGACAGGCGAGCACTGAAGCTTTCTTT. Its translation: CASSVRQASTEAFF.

V is TRBV5-1 and J is TRBJ1-2, with 7 nucleotides matching TRBD1. Germline V CDR1 and CDR2: SGHRS, YFSETQ. There are 13 residues in the CDR3. Trimming at V came to 4 bases and at J to 4 bases, leaving 4 bases not matched to a gene. The CDR3 here is CASSPRDSYGYTF. CDR3 DNA sequence: TGCGCCAGCAGCCCCCGGGACAGCTATGGCTACACCTTC.

The chain has TRBV5-1 and TRBJ2-2, with D uncertain. CDR1 is SGHRS and CDR2 is YFSETQ in the germline V gene. CDR3 length: 14 residues. Trimming removed 0 bases at V and 2 bases at J, with 5 bases between. CDR3 nucleotide sequence: TGCGCCAGCAGCTTGGAGAAAAACACCGGGGAGCTGTTTTTT. Amino acids: CASSLEKNTGELFF.

The chain joins TRBV27 to TRBJ1-2, with 9 bases that match TRBD1. The CDR3 has 13 amino acids. J gave up 11 bases and V 6 bases, and 10 bases lay outside the gene matches. Per the germline V gene, CDR1 is MNHEY and CDR2 is SMNVEV (reference sequence). The DNA of the CDR3 is TGTGCCAGCAGGCTTACAGGGGGCTTAGGGTACACCTTC. It codes for CASRLTGGLGYTF.

This rearrangement joins TRBV3-1 (or the pseudogene TRBV3-2) to TRBJ2-3, with a tentative D call TRBD1 (6 bases). Germline lookup yields CDR1 LGHDT and CDR2 YNNKEL (reference sequence). V was shortened by 0 bases and J by 4 bases, with 14 bases between the two germline ends. CDR3 length equals 16 residues. CDR3 in amino acids: CASSQDAGTRSDTQYF. The CDR3 DNA follows: TGTGCCAGCAGCCAAGACGCCGGGACACGCTCAGATACGCAGTATTTT.

V usage is TRBV28 and J usage is TRBJ2-7, with 10 bases lining up with TRBD1. This CDR3 contains 16 residues. Germline V gene sequence: CDR1 MDHEN, CDR2 SYDVKM. V lost 5 bases, J lost 5 bases, and 12 bases stayed unmatched. The CDR3: CASSIIRGQGLDEQYF. In nucleotides, the CDR3 is TGTGCCAGCAGTATAATAAGGGGACAGGGGTTGGACGAGCAGTACTTC.

The chain links TRBV2 to TRBJ1-1; TRBD1 matches at 7 bases. From germline, CDR1 is SNHLY and CDR2 FYNNEI. The CDR3 totals 12 residues. Losses at the gene ends were 2 bases for V and 10 bases for J; bases not matched to a gene: 4. The DNA of the CDR3 is TGTGCCAGCAGTGAACAGGGGGTGGCAGCTTTCTTT. This gives the protein CASSEQGVAAFF.

In regard to this clone: Its ends do not fully match the called genes, so a read error is possible. The rearrangement joins TRBV30 to TRBJ1-5; D is unresolved. The CDR3 runs to 14 residues. Germline V lookup: CDR1 GTSNPN, CDR2 SVGIG (reference sequence). In nucleotides, the CDR3 is TGTGCCTGGGGTCCGGTAACTAGCTATCAGCCCCAGCATTTT. Translation gives CAWGPVTSYQPQHF. Variable domain in full (rest from reference TRBV30 and TRBJ1-5): SQTIHQWPATLVQPVGSPLSLECTVEGTSNPNLYWYRQAAGRGLQLLFYSVGIGQISSEVPQNLSASRPQDRQFILSSKKLLLSDSGFYLCAWGPVTSYQPQHFGDGTRLSIL.

The chain joins TRBV6-1 to TRBJ2-2; no clear D gene. This CDR3 has 15 amino acids. V dropped 3 bases and J dropped 3 bases, with 11 bases sitting between them. From germline, CDR1 is MNHNS and CDR2 SASEGT. This CDR3 reads CASSDVGRYTGELFF. CDR3 nucleotide sequence: TGTGCCAGCAGTGACGTGGGCCGTTACACCGGGGAGCTGTTTTTT.

V and J are TRBV9 and TRBJ1-6, with D possibly matching TRBD1 (6 bases). The CDR3 is 15 residues long. Trimming pared 3 bases from V and 3 bases from J, leaving 10 bases between. Germline CDR1 reads SGDLS; CDR2 reads YYNGEE. DNA of the CDR3: TGTGCCAGCAGCGCCCAGGACAGCTATAATTCACCCCTCCACTTT. Translated, it gives CASSAQDSYNSPLHF.

The chain carries TRBV7-2 and TRBJ2-2; D is possibly TRBD2 (5 bases). V shed 5 bases and J shed 4 bases, with 14 bases lying between them. This CDR3 has 15 amino acids. Germline CDR1 is SGHTA and CDR2 is FQGNSA. CDR3 sequence reads: CASSPASRGTGELFF. CDR3 sequence (DNA): TGTGCCAGCAGCCCCGCTTCCCGGGGCACCGGGGAGCTGTTTTTT.

V and J are TRBV6-2 or TRBV6-3 and TRBJ1-5; maybe TRBD1 (5 bases). From germline, CDR1 is MNHEY and CDR2 SVGEGT. V was cut by 5 bases and J by 5 bases, with 10 bases left in between. This CDR3 is 13 amino acids long. As DNA, the CDR3 is TGTGCCAGCAGTACGACAGTATATCAGCCCCAGCATTTT. Its protein is CASSTTVYQPQHF.

The chain couples TRBV15 to TRBJ1-3, with D possibly TRBD1 on 6 matching bases. V was clipped by 0 bases and J by 3 bases, with 12 bases between them. This CDR3 is built from 16 residues. Germline V gives CDR1 LNHNV, CDR2 YYDKDF (reference sequence). Here the CDR3 reads CATSRDWGAGGNTIYF. The CDR3 DNA reads TGTGCCACCAGCAGAGATTGGGGGGCTGGTGGAAACACCATATATTTT.

The gene calls are TRBV6-1 and TRBJ2-5; 7 bases align to TRBD2. The junction had 5 bases not matched to a gene; V was cut back by 1 base and J by 6 bases. The CDR3 totals 14 residues. The germline V gene has CDR1 MNHNS and CDR2 SASEGT. The CDR3 region is CASSEGRGRKTQYF. CDR3 nucleotide sequence: TGTGCCAGCAGTGAAGGGCGGGGGAGGAAGACCCAGTACTTC.

This chain uses TRBV19 with TRBJ2-2; 9 bases map to TRBD1. Trimming removed 4 bases from V and 4 bases from J; junction bases left unmatched: 10. This CDR3 comprises 17 residues. CDR1 is LNHDA and CDR2 is SQIVND in the germline V gene (reference sequence). The chain's CDR3 is CASSKGTGPSGTGELFF. CDR3 in DNA: TGTGCCAGTAGTAAAGGGACAGGGCCCTCGGGCACCGGGGAGCTGTTTTTT.

The rearrangement uses TRBV2 and TRBJ2-7, with unresolved D. CDR1 and CDR2 (germline): SNHLY, FYNNEI. The CDR3 has 12 amino acids. Trimming stripped 8 bases from V and 3 bases from J, with 11 bases between. The chain's CDR3 is CASGKENYEQYF. CDR3 nucleotide sequence: TGTGCCAGCGGGAAGGAGAACTACGAGCAGTACTTC.

The chain couples TRBV27 to TRBJ1-1; the match to TRBD1 covers 8 bases. The CDR3 has 14 amino acids. Germline trimming cut 5 bases from V and 4 bases from J; bases unmatched to any gene: 6. Germline V gives CDR1 MNHEY, CDR2 SMNVEV (reference sequence). Written as DNA, the CDR3 is TGTGCCAGCAGTGTAACAGGGGGAAGCACTGAAGCTTTCTTT. It specifies CASSVTGGSTEAFF.

The rearrangement uses TRBV7-9 and TRBJ2-4; D is perhaps TRBD1 or TRBD2 (5 bases each). Trimming removed 3 bases from V and 1 base from J, with 13 bases in between. The CDR3 covers 16 residues. Looked up from germline, CDR1 is SEHNR and CDR2 is FQNEAQ (reference sequence). CDR3 loop: CASSLTVRGAKNIQYF. The CDR3 DNA follows: TGTGCCAGCAGCTTGACAGTGAGAGGGGCCAAAAACATTCAGTACTTC.

The rearrangement uses TRBV7-8 and TRBJ2-7, with a tentative D call TRBD2 (5 bases). V lost 0 bases to trimming and J lost 5 bases, with 8 bases between them. The germline CDR1 and CDR2 sequences are SGHVS and FQNEAQ. The CDR3 length is 13 residues. CDR3 sequence (DNA): TGTGCCAGCAGCTTAGCGGCGGGCGACGAGCAGTACTTC. Translation: CASSLAAGDEQYF.